One sample yielded the 27 T cell receptor beta chains listed below, sequenced in a study of cytomegalovirus exposure and HLA in healthy donors (dated by TCRdb to 2016 to 2017). Library preparation used the immunoSEQ multiplex PCR assay. The multiplex PCR relied on a mix of 60 forward primers for TCR Vbeta segments and 13 reverse primers for TCR Jbeta segments. Not all clones reach the TCRdb copy of this immuneACCESS table, which keeps in-frame sequences only. Checked studies attribute under half of the gap to unresolved V genes and leave the rest unexplained. The sample has 100,000 to 150,000 clones on record, over 70% of them singletons. The top ten clones comprise approximately 4% of the sample. The source material was PBMCs. The receptors stem from a young man in good health and CMV-seropositive.

The chain carries TRBV2 and TRBJ2-1, with a possible D match to TRBD1 (6 bases). The CDR3 loop spans 12 amino acids. From germline, CDR1 is SNHLY and CDR2 FYNNEI. V was pared by 8 bases and J by 7 bases, with 12 bases between. The CDR3 DNA reads TGTGCCAGCCGGGCTCAGGGGAATGAGCAGTTCTTC. Translation gives CASRAQGNEQFF.

The chain links TRBV6-1 to TRBJ2-1, with 7 bases matching TRBD2. Looked up from germline, CDR1 is MNHNS and CDR2 is SASEGT. V gave up 1 base and J gave up 4 bases; unmatched junction bases: 4. The CDR3 sequence is 15 residues long. CDR3 loop: CASSEEASGYNEQFF. The CDR3 nucleotides read TGTGCCAGCAGTGAAGAGGCTAGCGGATACAATGAGCAGTTCTTC.

The chain links TRBV9 to TRBJ2-2, with D possibly matching TRBD1 (5 bases). The germline V and J ends were trimmed by 0 bases and 4 bases, with 7 bases remaining between them. The CDR3 spans 14 residues. From germline, CDR1 is SGDLS and CDR2 YYNGEE. CDR3 sequence (DNA): TGTGCCAGCAGCGTAGCTAGGGGCACCGGGGAGCTGTTTTTT. The encoded protein is CASSVARGTGELFF.

This clone was recorded a few times. The rearrangement links TRBV9 to TRBJ2-3, with TRBD2 matching 9 bases. With V trimmed by 2 bases and J by 0 bases, 10 bases remained unmatched. Germline V gene data show CDR1 as SGDLS and CDR2 as YYNGEE. The CDR3 sequence is 18 residues long. CDR3 nucleotide sequence: TGTGCCAGCAGCGTTTCGACTAGCGGATTCGAGAGCACAGATACGCAGTATTTT. Its translation is CASSVSTSGFESTDTQYF.

The rearrangement joins TRBV19 to TRBJ1-5; D is uncertain. Per the germline V gene, CDR1 is LNHDA and CDR2 is SQIVND (reference sequence). Trimming shortened V by 3 bases and J by 5 bases, and 8 bases separated the two germline ends. The CDR3 consists of 13 residues. The CDR3 here is CASSINFYQPQHF. The DNA for the CDR3 is TGTGCCAGTAGTATTAATTTTTATCAGCCCCAGCATTTT.

The chain couples TRBV2 to TRBJ2-3, with TRBD1 identical over 9 bases. Germline lookup yields CDR1 SNHLY and CDR2 FYNNEI. The CDR3 totals 14 residues. Trimming at V came to 8 bases and at J to 4 bases, leaving 7 bases not matched to a gene. CDR3 bases: TGTGCCAGCGTGAGAGGGGACAGGGCAGATACGCAGTATTTT. Translating it yields CASVRGDRADTQYF.

The rearrangement joins TRBV29-1 to TRBJ1-1; D ambiguous. Trimming left V 5 bases short and J 1 base short, with 14 bases between. The germline V gene encodes CDR1 SQVTM and CDR2 ANQGSEA. This CDR3 has 14 amino acids. The CDR3 DNA sequence: TGCAGCGTTTTCGGTGCCGGCGGGAACACTGAAGCTTTCTTT. This encodes CSVFGAGGNTEAFF.

This clone has only a few counts. The rearrangement joins TRBV18 to TRBJ2-1, with D hard to call. Trimming pared 5 bases from V and 2 bases from J, leaving 13 bases between. This CDR3 is built from 15 residues. Germline loops: CDR1 KGHSH, CDR2 LQKENI. The CDR3 here is CASSAARSPYNEQFF. For the CDR3, the DNA is TGTGCCAGCTCAGCTGCTAGATCCCCCTACAATGAGCAGTTCTTC.

This clone was seen just once. The genes are TRBV10-2 and TRBJ2-1, with 11 bases identical to TRBD2. The junction had 0 bases not matched to a gene; V was cut back by 4 bases and J by 4 bases. The germline V gene has CDR1 WSHSY and CDR2 SAAADI. The length of the CDR3 is 14 residues. The CDR3 region is CASSGTSGYNEQFF. CDR3 nucleotides: TGCGCCAGCAGTGGGACTAGCGGGTACAATGAGCAGTTCTTC.

The chain is built from TRBV7-9 and TRBJ2-7; perhaps TRBD1 as D (6 bases). The CDR3 runs to 14 residues. Germline lookup yields CDR1 SEHNR and CDR2 FQNEAQ (reference sequence). V dropped 1 base and J dropped 3 bases, with 10 bases sitting between them. The CDR3 spells CASSLGKGVYEQYF. The CDR3 DNA follows: TGTGCCAGCAGCTTAGGCAAGGGGGTCTACGAGCAGTACTTC.

The chain couples TRBV5-4 to TRBJ1-4; the D gene is possibly TRBD1 (5 bases). Looked up from germline, CDR1 is SGHNT and CDR2 is YYREEE (reference sequence). This CDR3 has 14 residues. Trimming removed 0 bases from V and 7 bases from J, with 10 bases in between. The CDR3 loop is CASSLDQGGEKLFF. The CDR3 DNA follows: TGTGCCAGCAGCTTGGATCAGGGCGGTGAAAAACTGTTTTTT.

This sequence joins TRBV9 and TRBJ1-1, with TRBD1 matching over 10 bases. Germline V gives CDR1 SGDLS, CDR2 YYNGEE. The CDR3 spans 15 residues. The V and J ends lost 2 bases and 4 bases, in that order; junction bases with no gene match: 5. The CDR3 DNA reads as TGTGCCAGCAGCGTTCTGGACAGGGGGGGCACTGAAGCTTTCTTT. Amino acid sequence: CASSVLDRGGTEAFF. Combining the CDR3 with reference TRBV9 and TRBJ1-1 gives the whole variable domain DSGVTQTPKHLITATGQRVTLRCSPRSGDLSVYWYQQSLDQGLQFLIQYYNGEERAKGNILERFSAQQFPDLHSELNLSSLELGDSALYFCASSVLDRGGTEAFFGQGTRLTVV.

The genes are TRBV30 and TRBJ2-1, with D maybe TRBD2 (5 bases). The V gene lost 2 bases and the J gene lost 4 bases, with 12 bases spanning the gap. The CDR3 runs 14 residues. Germline values: CDR1 GTSNPN, CDR2 SVGIG (reference sequence). The CDR3 DNA is TGTGCCTGGAGTACATTTGACTATTACAATGAGCAGTTCTTC. It codes for CAWSTFDYYNEQFF.

This clone was observed once. V gene TRBV4-1 combines with J gene TRBJ1-5; weak D call: TRBD1 (5 bases). Per germline, CDR1 MGHRA and CDR2 YSYEKL. V was shortened by 1 base and J by 6 bases, with 10 bases between the two germline ends. This CDR3 spans 14 amino acids. This CDR3 is CASSQVLRAQPQHF. The CDR3 bases are TGCGCCAGCAGCCAAGTACTCAGGGCTCAGCCCCAGCATTTT.

Only a few counts were recorded for this clone. The rearrangement links TRBV4-1 to TRBJ2-1; 7 nucleotides agree with TRBD1. Germline CDR1 and CDR2: MGHRA and YSYEKL. V was clipped by 2 bases and J by 8 bases; unmatched bases: 9. The CDR3 is made up of 15 amino acids. The CDR3 nucleotides read TGCGCCAGCAGCCAATCAATACAGGGGAAGGATGAGCAGTTCTTC. Its translation: CASSQSIQGKDEQFF.

The rearrangement links TRBV2 to TRBJ2-1; 10 bases line up with TRBD2. The CDR3 sequence is 14 residues long. V trimming: 6 bases; J trimming: 7 bases; junction bases outside the gene matches: 6. Germline V lookup: CDR1 SNHLY, CDR2 FYNNEI. CDR3 sequence reads: CASRERGGRNEQFF. CDR3 nucleotides: TGTGCCAGCAGGGAGCGGGGGGGCAGAAATGAGCAGTTCTTC.

This clone was counted once. V gene TRBV19 combines with J gene TRBJ1-5; 9 positions match TRBD1. With V trimmed by 3 bases and J by 1 base, 4 bases remained unmatched. This CDR3 comprises 16 residues. In germline, CDR1 is LNHDA, CDR2 SQIVND (reference sequence). The CDR3 sequence is CASSILDRGSNQPQHF. In nucleotides, the CDR3 is TGTGCCAGTAGTATCCTGGACAGGGGAAGCAATCAGCCCCAGCATTTT.

The chain joins TRBV4-1 to TRBJ2-1; 7 bases are a match to TRBD1. The CDR3 has 16 residues. Trimming cost V 4 bases and J 0 bases; bases outside gene matches: 6. From germline, CDR1 is MGHRA and CDR2 YSYEKL. This CDR3 reads CASSRQGETSYNEQFF. The CDR3 region has the DNA TGCGCCAGCAGCCGGCAGGGGGAAACCTCCTACAATGAGCAGTTCTTC.

The chain employs TRBV9 and TRBJ2-2; possibly TRBD2 for D (6 bases). Germline V gene data show CDR1 as SGDLS and CDR2 as YYNGEE. The CDR3 consists of 15 residues. The V gene lost 4 bases and the J gene lost 2 bases, with 12 bases spanning the gap. The CDR3 DNA is TGTGCCAGCAGCCGCATGGGAGGCAACACCGGGGAGCTGTTTTTT. Its translation is CASSRMGGNTGELFF.

The J gene is TRBJ2-1, the V gene TRBV4-1; weak D call: TRBD1 (6 bases). The V end lost 4 bases, the J end lost 5 bases, and 18 bases lay between the germline ends. The CDR3 extends over 16 amino acids. Germline V gene sequence: CDR1 MGHRA, CDR2 YSYEKL. As DNA, the CDR3 is TGCGCCAGCAGCCCCCACACCGTTCGGACAGACAATGAGCAGTTCTTC. Protein sequence: CASSPHTVRTDNEQFF.

This clone was counted only a few times. This chain links TRBV19 with TRBJ2-7, with TRBD2 matching over 11 bases. V lost 4 bases to trimming and J lost 4 bases; unmatched junction nucleotides: 6. Germline CDR1 is LNHDA and CDR2 is SQIVND (reference sequence). This CDR3 is 15 amino acids long. The CDR3: CASSTRSSGRYEQYF. CDR3 nucleotides: TGTGCCAGTAGTACGAGGTCTAGCGGGAGGTACGAGCAGTACTTC. Complete variable domain (other parts from reference TRBV19 and TRBJ2-7): DGGITQSPKYLFRKEGQNVTLSCEQNLNHDAMYWYRQDPGQGLRLIYYSQIVNDFQKGDIAEGYSVSREKKESFPLTVTSAQKNPTAFYLCASSTRSSGRYEQYFGPGTRLTVT.

A single count supports this clone. The J gene is TRBJ2-6, the V gene TRBV30, with TRBD1 matching over 9 bases. Germline V gene data show CDR1 as GTSNPN and CDR2 as SVGIG (reference sequence). The V segment lost 3 bases and the J segment 2 bases; nucleotides outside the gene matches: 8. This CDR3 region has 17 residues. In nucleotides, the CDR3 is TGTGCCTGGAGGAGAGGGACAGGGTTCCCTGGGGCCAACGTCCTGACTTTC. Protein: CAWRRGTGFPGANVLTF.

The chain is built from TRBV29-1 and TRBJ1-1; a possible D gene is TRBD1 (5 bases). V lost 6 bases and J lost 6, with 26 bases in between. Germline V lookup: CDR1 SQVTM, CDR2 ANQGSEA. This CDR3 is 16 amino acids long. In nucleotides, the CDR3 is TGCAGCGTCGATCACGGGGGTGAGGGGTGGTTCGCTGAAGCTTTCTTT. Its translation is CSVDHGGEGWFAEAFF.

This sequence joins TRBV5-6 and TRBJ2-7, with 8 positions matching TRBD1. Germline V gene data show CDR1 as SGHDT and CDR2 as YYEEEE. With 4 bases clipped from V and 0 bases from J, the junction kept 3 bases outside the gene matches. The CDR3 covers 14 residues. DNA for the CDR3: TGTGCCAGCAGCGGACAGGGAAACTCCTACGAGCAGTACTTC. It is translated as CASSGQGNSYEQYF.

This clone has more than one count but fewer than ten. This chain uses TRBV27 with TRBJ2-1, with 9 bases matching TRBD2. CDR3 size: 15 residues. The germline CDR1 and CDR2 sequences are MNHEY and SMNVEV (reference sequence). Germline trimming cut 4 bases from V and 4 bases from J; bases unmatched to any gene: 5. The CDR3: CASSSPGLAYNEQFF. The CDR3 coding sequence is TGTGCCAGCAGTTCCCCGGGACTAGCTTACAATGAGCAGTTCTTC.

The chain couples TRBV19 to TRBJ1-2; 7 nucleotides align to TRBD1. V was pared by 2 bases and J by 3 bases, with 3 bases of the junction left unmatched. Germline V gives CDR1 LNHDA, CDR2 SQIVND (reference sequence). The CDR3 loop spans 14 amino acids. DNA of the CDR3: TGTGCCAGTAGTATACCAGGGGGTTACTATGGCTACACCTTC. This codes for CASSIPGGYYGYTF. The full variable domain, completed using reference TRBV19 and TRBJ1-2, is DGGITQSPKYLFRKEGQNVTLSCEQNLNHDAMYWYRQDPGQGLRLIYYSQIVNDFQKGDIAEGYSVSREKKESFPLTVTSAQKNPTAFYLCASSIPGGYYGYTFGSGTRLTVV.

This clone was seen a single time. The chain uses TRBV5-4 and TRBJ1-2, with D possibly matching TRBD1 (6 bases). Germline-derived CDR1 and CDR2 are SGHNT and YYREEE (reference sequence). The CDR3 is made up of 15 amino acids. V lost 0 bases and J lost 6, with 15 bases in between. The CDR3 loop is CASSLAVSTGDGYTF. CDR3 in DNA: TGTGCCAGCAGCTTGGCGGTATCGACAGGAGATGGCTACACCTTC.